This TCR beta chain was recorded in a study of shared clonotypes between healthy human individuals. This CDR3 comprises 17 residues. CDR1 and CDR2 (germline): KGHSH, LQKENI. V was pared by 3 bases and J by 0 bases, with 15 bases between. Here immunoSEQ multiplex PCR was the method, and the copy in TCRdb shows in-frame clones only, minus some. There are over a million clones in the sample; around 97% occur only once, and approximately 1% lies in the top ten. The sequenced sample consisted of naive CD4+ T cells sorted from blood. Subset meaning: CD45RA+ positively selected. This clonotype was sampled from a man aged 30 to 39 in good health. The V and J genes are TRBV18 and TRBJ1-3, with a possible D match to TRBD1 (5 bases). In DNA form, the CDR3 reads TGTGCCAGCTCACCGAAGGTTAGGGGTTCCTCTGGAAACACCATATATTTT. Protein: CASSPKVRGSSGNTIYF.